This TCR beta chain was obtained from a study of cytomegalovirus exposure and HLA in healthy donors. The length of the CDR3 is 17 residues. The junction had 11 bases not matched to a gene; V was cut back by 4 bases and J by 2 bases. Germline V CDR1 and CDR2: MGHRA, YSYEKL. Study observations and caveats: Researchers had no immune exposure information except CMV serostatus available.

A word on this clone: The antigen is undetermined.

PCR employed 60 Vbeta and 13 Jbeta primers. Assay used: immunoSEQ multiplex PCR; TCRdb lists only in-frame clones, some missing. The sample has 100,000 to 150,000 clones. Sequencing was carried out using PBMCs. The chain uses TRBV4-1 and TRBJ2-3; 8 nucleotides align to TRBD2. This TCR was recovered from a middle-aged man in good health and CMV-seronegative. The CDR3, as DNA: TGCGCCAGCAGCCTTAGCTCCAGCGGGGGCACCACAGATACGCAGTATTTT. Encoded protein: CASSLSSSGGTTDTQYF.